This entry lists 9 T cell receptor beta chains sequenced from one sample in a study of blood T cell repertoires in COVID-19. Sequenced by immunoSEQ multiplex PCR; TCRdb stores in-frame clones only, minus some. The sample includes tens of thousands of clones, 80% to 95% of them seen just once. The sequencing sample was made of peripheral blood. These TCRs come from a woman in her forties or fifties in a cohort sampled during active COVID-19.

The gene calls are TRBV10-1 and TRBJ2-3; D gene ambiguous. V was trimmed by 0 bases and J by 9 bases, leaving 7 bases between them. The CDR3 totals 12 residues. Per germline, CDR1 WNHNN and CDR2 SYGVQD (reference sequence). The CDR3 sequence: CASSESAETQYF. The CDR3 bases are TGCGCCAGCAGTGAGTCCGCGGAAACGCAGTATTTT.

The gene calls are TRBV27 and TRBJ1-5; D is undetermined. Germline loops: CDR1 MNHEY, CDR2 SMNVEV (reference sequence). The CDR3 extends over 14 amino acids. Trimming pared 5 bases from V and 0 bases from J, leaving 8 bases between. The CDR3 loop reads CASSRSYSNQPQHF. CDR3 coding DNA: TGTGCCAGCAGTCGCTCCTATAGCAATCAGCCCCAGCATTTT.

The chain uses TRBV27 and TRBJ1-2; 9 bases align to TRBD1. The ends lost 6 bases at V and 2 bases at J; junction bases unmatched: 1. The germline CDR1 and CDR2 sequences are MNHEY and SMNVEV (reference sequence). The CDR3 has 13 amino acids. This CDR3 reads CASRQGANYGYTF. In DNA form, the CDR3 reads TGTGCCAGCAGACAGGGGGCAAACTATGGCTACACCTTC.

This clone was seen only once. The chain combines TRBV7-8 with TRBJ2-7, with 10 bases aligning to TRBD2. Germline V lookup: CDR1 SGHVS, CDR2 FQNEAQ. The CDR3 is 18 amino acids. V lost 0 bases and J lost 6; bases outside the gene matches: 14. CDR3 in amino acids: CASSLALIGASGSGEQYF. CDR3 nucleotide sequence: TGTGCCAGCAGCTTAGCGCTAATCGGGGCTAGCGGGAGCGGCGAGCAGTACTTC. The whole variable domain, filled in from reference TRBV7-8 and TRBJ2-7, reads GAGVSQSPRYKVAKRGQDVALRCDPISGHVSLFWYQQALGQGPEFLTYFQNEAQLDKSGLPSDRFFAERPEGSVSTLKIQRTQQEDSAVYLCASSLALIGASGSGEQYFGPGTRLTVT.

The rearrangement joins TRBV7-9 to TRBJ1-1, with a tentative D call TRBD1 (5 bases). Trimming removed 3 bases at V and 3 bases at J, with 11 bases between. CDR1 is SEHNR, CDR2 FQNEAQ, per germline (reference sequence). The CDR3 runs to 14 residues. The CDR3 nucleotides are TGTGCCAGCAGCTTCAGGGTTGTAGACACTGAAGCTTTCTTT. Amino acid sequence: CASSFRVVDTEAFF.

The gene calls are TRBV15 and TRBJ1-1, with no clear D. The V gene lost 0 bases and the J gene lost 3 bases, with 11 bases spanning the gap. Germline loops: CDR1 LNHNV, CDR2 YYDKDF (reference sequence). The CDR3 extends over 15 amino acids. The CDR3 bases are TGTGCCACCAGCAGAGATGAGGGTGTAGACACTGAAGCTTTCTTT. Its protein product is CATSRDEGVDTEAFF.

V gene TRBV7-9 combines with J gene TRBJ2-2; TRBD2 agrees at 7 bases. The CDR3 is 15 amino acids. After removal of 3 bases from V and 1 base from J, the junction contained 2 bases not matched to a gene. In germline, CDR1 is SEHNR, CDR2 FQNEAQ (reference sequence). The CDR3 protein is CASSLRERNTGELFF. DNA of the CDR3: TGTGCCAGCAGCTTGCGGGAGAGGAACACCGGGGAGCTGTTTTTT.

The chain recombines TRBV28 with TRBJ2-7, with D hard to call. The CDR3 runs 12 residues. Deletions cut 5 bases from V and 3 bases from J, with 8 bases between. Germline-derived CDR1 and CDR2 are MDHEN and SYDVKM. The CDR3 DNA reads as TGTGCCAGCAGTCTCCCCCTCTACGAGCAGTACTTC. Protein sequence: CASSLPLYEQYF.

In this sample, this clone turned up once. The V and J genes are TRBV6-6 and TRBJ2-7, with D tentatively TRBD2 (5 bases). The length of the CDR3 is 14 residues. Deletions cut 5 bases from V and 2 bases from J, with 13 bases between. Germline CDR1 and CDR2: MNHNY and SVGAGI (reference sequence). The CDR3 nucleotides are TGTGCCAGCAGTCTTTCCATGGGAGCCTACGAGCAGTACTTC. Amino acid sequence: CASSLSMGAYEQYF.